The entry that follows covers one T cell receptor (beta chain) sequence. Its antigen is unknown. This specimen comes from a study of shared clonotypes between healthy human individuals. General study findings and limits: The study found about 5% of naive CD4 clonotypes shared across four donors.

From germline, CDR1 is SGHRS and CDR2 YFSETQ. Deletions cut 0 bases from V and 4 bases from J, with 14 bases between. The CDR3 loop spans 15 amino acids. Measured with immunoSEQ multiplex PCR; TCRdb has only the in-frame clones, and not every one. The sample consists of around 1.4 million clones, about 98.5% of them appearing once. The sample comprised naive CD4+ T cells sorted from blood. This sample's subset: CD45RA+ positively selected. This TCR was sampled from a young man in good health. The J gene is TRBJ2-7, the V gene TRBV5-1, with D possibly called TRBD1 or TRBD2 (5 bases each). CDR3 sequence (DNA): TGCGCCAGCAGCTTGGGGGGGACGGCCTTTTACGAGCAGTACTTC. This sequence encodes CASSLGGTAFYEQYF.